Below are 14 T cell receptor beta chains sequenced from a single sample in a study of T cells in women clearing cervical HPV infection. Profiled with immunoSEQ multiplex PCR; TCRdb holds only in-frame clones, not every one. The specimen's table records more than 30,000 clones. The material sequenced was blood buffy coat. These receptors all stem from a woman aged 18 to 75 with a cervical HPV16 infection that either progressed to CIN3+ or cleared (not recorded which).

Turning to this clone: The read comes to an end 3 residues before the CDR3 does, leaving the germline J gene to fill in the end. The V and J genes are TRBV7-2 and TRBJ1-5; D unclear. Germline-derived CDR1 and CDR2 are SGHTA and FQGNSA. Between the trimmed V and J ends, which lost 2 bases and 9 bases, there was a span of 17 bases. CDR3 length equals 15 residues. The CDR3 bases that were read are TGTGCCAGCAGCTTATGGAACAGCCCCGAACGGCCC. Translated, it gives CASSLWNSPERP. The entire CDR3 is CASSLWNSPERPQHF.

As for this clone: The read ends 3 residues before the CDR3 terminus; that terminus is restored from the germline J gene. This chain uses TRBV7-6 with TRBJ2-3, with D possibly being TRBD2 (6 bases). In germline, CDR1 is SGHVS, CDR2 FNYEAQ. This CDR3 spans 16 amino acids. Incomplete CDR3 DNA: TGTGCCAGCAGCTTGTACGGGGGATCTAGCAATCAGCCG. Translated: CASSLYGGSSNQP. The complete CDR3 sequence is CASSLYGGSSNQPQYF.

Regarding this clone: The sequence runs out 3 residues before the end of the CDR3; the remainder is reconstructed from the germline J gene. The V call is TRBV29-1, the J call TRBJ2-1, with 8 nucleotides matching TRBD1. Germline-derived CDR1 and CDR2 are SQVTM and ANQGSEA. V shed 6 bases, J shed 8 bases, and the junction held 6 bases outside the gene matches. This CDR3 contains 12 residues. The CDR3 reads CSVGTGIYEQFF. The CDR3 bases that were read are TGCAGCGTCGGGACAGGTATCTATGAG.

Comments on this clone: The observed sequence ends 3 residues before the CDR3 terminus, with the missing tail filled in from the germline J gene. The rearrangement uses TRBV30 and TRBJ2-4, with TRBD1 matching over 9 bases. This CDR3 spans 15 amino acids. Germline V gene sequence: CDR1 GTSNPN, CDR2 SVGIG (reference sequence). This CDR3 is CAWSVGDRAAGGQYF. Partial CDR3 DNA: TGTGCCTGGAGTGTAGGGGACAGGGCAGCCGGGGGT.

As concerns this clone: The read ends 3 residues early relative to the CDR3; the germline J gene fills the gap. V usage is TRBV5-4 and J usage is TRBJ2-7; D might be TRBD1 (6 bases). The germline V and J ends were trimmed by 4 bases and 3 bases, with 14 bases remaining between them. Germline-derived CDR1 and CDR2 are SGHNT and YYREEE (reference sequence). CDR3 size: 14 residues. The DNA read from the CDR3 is TGTGCCAGCAGCGACAGGAAGACAGGCTACGAG. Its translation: CASSDRKTGYE. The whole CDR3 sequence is CASSDRKTGYEQYF.

CDR3 DNA, as far as it was read: TGTGCCAGCAGCCAAAGGGGGAGGGCCAAAAACATC. This encodes CASSQRGRAKNI. The whole CDR3 sequence is CASSQRGRAKNIYTF. The rearrangement uses TRBV5-6 and TRBJ1-2, with a tentative D call TRBD1 (6 bases). The read halts 3 residues ahead of the CDR3 end, with the missing end drawn from the germline J gene. This CDR3 has 15 residues. Germline V gene sequence: CDR1 SGHDT, CDR2 YYEEEE.

The CDR3 reads CAITQLMLGQTVSGNTIYF. The DNA read from the CDR3 is TGTGCCATCACCCAATTGATGCTGGGACAGACGGTCTCTGGAAACACC. V usage is TRBV10-3 and J usage is TRBJ1-3, with 7 positions matching TRBD1. The read comes to an end 3 residues before the CDR3 does, leaving the germline J gene to fill in the end. CDR3 length equals 19 residues. V lost 7 bases, J lost 0 bases, and 18 bases stayed unmatched. Per germline, CDR1 ENHRY and CDR2 SYGVKD.

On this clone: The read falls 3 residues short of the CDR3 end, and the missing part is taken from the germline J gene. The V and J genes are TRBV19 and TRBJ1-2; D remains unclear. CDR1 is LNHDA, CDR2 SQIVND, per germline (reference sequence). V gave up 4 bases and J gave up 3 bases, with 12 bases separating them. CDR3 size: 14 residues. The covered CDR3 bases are TGTGCCAGTAGTAGCGCTAGCGGGGACTATGGC. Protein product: CASSSASGDYG. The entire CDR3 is CASSSASGDYGYTF.

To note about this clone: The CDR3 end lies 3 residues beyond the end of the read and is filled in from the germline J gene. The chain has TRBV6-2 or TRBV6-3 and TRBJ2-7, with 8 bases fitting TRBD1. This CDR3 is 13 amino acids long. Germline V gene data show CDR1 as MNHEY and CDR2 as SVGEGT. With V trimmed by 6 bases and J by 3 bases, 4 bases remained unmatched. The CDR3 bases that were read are TGTGCCAGCAGCACCGACAGGGGCTACGAG. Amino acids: CASSTDRGYE. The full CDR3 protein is CASSTDRGYEQYF.

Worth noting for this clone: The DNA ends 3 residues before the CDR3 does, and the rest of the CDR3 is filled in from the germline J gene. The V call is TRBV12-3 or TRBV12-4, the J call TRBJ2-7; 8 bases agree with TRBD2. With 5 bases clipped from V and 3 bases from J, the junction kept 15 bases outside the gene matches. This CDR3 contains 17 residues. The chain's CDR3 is CASSKHSLTSDRYEQYF. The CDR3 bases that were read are TGTGCCAGCAGTAAACATTCCTTGACTAGCGATCGCTACGAG.

The sequenced part of the CDR3 DNA is TGTGCCACTGCCCAGGGTGGCACAGATACG. Translated, it gives CATAQGGTDT. Given in full, the CDR3 is CATAQGGTDTQYF. The chain uses TRBV2 and TRBJ2-3; D is possibly TRBD1 (5 bases). The CDR3 end is not reached by the read, which stops 3 residues before it; the germline J gene fills it in. This CDR3 contains 13 residues. In germline, CDR1 is SNHLY, CDR2 FYNNEI. The V and J ends lost 10 bases and 1 base respectively, with 12 bases between them.

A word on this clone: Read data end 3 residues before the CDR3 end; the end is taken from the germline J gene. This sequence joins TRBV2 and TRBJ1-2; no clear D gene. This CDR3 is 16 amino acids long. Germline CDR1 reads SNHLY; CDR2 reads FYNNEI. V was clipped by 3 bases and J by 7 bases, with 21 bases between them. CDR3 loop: CASSDLEGPERAGYTF. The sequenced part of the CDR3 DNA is TGTGCCAGCAGTGATTTGGAGGGTCCGGAGCGGGCTGGC.

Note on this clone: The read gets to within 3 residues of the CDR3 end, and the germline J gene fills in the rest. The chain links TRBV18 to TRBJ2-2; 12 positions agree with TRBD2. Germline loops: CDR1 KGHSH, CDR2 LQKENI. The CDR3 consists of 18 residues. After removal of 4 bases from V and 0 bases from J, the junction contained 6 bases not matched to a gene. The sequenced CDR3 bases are TGTGCCAGCTCACTGACTAGCGGGGGACCAGCGAACACCGGGGAG. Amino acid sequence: CASSLTSGGPANTGE. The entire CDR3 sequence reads CASSLTSGGPANTGELFF.

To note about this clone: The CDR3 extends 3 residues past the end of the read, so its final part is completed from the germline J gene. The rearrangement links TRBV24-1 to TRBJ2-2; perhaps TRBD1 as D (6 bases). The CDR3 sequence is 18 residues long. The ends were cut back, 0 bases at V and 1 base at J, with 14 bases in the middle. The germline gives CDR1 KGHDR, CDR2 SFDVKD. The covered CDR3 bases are TGTGCCACCAGTGATTTGCGACCAAAGACAGGGAACACCGGGGAG. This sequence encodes CATSDLRPKTGNTGE. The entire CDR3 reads CATSDLRPKTGNTGELFF.